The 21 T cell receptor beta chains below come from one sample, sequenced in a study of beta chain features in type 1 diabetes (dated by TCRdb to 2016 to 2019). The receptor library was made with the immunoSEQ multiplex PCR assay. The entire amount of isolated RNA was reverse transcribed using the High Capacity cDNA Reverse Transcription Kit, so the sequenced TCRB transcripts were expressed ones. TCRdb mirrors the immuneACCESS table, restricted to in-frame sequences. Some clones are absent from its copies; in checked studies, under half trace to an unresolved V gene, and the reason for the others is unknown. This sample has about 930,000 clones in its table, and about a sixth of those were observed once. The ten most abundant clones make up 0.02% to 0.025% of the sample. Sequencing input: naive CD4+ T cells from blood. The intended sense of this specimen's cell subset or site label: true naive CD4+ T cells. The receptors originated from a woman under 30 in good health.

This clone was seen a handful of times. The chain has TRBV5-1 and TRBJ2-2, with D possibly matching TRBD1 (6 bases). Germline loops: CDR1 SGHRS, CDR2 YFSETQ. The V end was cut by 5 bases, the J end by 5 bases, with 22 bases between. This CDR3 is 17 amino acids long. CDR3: CASSLMRSGVRTGELFF. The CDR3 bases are TGCGCCAGCAGTCTGATGAGATCAGGGGTGAGGACCGGGGAGCTGTTTTTT.

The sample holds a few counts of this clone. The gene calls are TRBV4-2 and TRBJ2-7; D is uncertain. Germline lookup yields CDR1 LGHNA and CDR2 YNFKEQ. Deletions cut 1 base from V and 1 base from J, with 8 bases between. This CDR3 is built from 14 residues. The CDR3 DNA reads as TGTGCCAGCAGCCAAGCGATACATTCCTACGAGCAGTACTTC. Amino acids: CASSQAIHSYEQYF.

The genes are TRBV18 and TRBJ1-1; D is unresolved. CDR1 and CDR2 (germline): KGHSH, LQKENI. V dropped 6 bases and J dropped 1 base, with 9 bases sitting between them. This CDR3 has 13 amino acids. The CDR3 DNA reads TGTGCCAGCTCCTTGGACGGGAACACTGAAGCTTTCTTT. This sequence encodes CASSLDGNTEAFF.

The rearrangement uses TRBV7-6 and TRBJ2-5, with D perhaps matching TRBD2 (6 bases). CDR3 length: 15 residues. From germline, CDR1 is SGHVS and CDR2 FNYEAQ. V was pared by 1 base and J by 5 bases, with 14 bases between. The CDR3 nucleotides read TGTGCCAGCAGCTTAGTGACTAGTGGCGCGGAGACCCAGTACTTC. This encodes CASSLVTSGAETQYF. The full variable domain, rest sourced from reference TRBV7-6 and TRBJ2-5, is GAGVSQSPRYKVTKRGQDVALRCDPISGHVSLYWYRQALGQGPEFLTYFNYEAQQDKSGLPNDRFSAERPEGSISTLTIQRTEQRDSAMYRCASSLVTSGAETQYFGPGTRLLVL.

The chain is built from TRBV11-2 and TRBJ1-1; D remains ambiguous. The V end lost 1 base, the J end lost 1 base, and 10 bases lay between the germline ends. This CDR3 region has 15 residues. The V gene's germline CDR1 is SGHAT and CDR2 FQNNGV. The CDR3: CASSLVARENTEAFF. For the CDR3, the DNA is TGTGCCAGCAGCTTAGTTGCTAGGGAGAACACTGAAGCTTTCTTT.

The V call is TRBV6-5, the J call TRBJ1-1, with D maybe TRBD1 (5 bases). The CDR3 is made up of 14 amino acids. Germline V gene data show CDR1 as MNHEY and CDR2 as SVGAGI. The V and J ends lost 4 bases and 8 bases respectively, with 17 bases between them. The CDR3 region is CASSSGHRTLEAFF. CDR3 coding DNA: TGTGCCAGCAGTTCAGGACACAGGACTTTGGAAGCTTTCTTT.

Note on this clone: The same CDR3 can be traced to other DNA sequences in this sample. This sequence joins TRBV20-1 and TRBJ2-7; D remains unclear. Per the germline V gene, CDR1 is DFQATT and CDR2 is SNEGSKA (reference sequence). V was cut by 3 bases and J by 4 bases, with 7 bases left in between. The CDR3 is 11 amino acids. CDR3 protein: CSARQEYEQYF. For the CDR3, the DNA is TGCAGTGCTAGGCAGGAATACGAGCAGTACTTC.

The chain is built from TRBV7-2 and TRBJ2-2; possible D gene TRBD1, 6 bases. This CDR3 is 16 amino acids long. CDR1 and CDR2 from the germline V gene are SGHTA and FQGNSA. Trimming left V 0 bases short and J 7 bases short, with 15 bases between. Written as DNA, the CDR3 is TGTGCCAGCAGCTTAGCGTGGACAGCGCGAGGCGGGGAGCTGTTTTTT. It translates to CASSLAWTARGGELFF.

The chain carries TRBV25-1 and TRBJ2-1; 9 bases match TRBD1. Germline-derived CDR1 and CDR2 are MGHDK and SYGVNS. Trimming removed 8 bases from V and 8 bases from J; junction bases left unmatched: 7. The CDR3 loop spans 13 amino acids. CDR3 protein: CASLGTGLHEQFF. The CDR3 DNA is TGTGCCAGCCTCGGGACAGGGCTCCATGAGCAGTTCTTC.

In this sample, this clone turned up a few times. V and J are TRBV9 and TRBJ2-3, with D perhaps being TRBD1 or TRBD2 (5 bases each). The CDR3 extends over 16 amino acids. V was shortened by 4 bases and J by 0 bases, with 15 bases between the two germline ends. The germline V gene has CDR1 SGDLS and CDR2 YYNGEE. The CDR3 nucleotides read TGTGCCAGCAGCCCGTGGGACGGAGATAGCACAGATACGCAGTATTTT. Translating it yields CASSPWDGDSTDTQYF.

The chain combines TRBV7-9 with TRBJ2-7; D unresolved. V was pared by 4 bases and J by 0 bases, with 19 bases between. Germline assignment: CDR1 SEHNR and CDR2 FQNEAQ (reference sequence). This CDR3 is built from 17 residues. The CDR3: CASSSRYIRSDSYEQYF. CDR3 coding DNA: TGTGCCAGCAGCTCCAGATATATTAGATCCGACTCCTACGAGCAGTACTTC.

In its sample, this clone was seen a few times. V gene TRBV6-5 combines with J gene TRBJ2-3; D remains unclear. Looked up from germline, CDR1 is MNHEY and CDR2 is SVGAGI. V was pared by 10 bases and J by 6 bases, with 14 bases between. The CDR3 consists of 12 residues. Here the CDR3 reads CATQSWDDTQYF. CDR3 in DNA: TGTGCCACCCAGTCCTGGGATGATACGCAGTATTTT.

As DNA, the CDR3 is TGTGCCAGCAGCCTAGCGGGGGGCGTTGAGCTGTTTTTT. It specifies CASSLAGGVELFF. The chain recombines TRBV5-4 with TRBJ2-2; 11 positions match TRBD2. The CDR3 extends over 13 amino acids. Trimming took 4 bases from V and 11 from J; bases not matched to a gene: 4. CDR1 and CDR2 from the germline V gene are SGHNT and YYREEE (reference sequence).

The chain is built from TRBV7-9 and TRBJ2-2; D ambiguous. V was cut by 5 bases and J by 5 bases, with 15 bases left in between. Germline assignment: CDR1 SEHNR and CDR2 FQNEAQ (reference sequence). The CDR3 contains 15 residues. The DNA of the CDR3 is TGTGCCAGCAGCGCCAGCCTGGGGTTGACCGGGGAGCTGTTTTTT. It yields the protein CASSASLGLTGELFF.

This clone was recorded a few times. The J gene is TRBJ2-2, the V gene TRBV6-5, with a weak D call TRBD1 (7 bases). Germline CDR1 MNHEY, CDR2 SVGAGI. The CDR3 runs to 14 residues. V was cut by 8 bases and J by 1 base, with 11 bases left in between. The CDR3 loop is CASHRGGNTGELFF. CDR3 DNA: TGTGCCAGCCACAGGGGAGGGAACACCGGGGAGCTGTTTTTT.

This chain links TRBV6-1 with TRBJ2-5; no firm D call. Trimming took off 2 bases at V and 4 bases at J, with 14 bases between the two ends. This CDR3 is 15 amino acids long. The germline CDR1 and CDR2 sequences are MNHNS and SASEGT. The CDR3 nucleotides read TGTGCCAGCAGTGAAAGTCCGAGAAGGCGAGAGACCCAGTACTTC. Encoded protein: CASSESPRRRETQYF.

The DNA of the CDR3 is TGTGCCAGCAGCGGGGACAGGGGGAACACCGGGGAGCTGTTTTTT. This gives the protein CASSGDRGNTGELFF. The chain recombines TRBV9 with TRBJ2-2; 10 bases fit TRBD1. The CDR3 consists of 15 residues. Per the germline V gene, CDR1 is SGDLS and CDR2 is YYNGEE. The V gene end was trimmed by 3 bases and the J gene end by 1 base; junction bases not matched to a gene: 0.

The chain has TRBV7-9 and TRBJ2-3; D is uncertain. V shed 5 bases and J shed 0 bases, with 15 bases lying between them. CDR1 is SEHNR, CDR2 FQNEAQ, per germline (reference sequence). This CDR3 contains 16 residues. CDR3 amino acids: CASSQVGGTSTDTQYF. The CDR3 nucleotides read TGTGCCAGCAGCCAAGTCGGCGGAACTAGCACAGATACGCAGTATTTT.

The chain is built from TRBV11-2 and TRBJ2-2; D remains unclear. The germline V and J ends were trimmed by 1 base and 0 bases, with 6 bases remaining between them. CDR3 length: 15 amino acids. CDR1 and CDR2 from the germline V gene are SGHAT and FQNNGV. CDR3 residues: CASSLGAANTGELFF. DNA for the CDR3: TGTGCCAGCAGCTTAGGGGCAGCGAACACCGGGGAGCTGTTTTTT.

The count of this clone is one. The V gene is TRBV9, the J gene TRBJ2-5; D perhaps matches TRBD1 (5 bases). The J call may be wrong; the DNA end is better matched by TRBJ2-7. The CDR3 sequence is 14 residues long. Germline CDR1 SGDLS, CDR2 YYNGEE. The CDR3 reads CASSPQTGSYEQYF. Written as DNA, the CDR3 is TGTGCCAGCAGCCCGCAAACAGGTTCCTACGAGCAGTACTTC.

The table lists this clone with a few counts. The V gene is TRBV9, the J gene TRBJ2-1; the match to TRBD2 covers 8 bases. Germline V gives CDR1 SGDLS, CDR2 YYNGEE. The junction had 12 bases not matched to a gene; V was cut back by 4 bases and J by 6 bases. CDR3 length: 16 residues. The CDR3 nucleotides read TGTGCCAGCAGCCCTCGTATGGGGACTAGTACCAATGAGCAGTTCTTC. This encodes CASSPRMGTSTNEQFF.